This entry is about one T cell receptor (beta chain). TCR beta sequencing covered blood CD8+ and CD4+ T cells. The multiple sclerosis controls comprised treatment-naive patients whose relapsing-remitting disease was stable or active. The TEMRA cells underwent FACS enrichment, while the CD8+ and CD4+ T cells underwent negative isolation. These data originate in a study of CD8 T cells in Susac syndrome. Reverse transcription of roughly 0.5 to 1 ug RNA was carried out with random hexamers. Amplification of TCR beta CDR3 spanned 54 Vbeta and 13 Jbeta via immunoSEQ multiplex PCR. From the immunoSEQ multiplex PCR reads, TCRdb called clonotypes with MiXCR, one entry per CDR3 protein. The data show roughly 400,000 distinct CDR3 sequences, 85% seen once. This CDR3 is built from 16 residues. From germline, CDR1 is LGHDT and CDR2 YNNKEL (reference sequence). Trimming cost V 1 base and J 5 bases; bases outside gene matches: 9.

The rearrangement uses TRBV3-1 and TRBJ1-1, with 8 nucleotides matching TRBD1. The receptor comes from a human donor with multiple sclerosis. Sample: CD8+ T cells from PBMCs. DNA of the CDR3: TGTGCCAGCAGCCAAGGGATCGGACAGGGAGGGACTGAAGCTTTCTTT. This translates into CASSQGIGQGGTEAFF.